Listed here are 27 T cell receptor beta chains from one sample, sequenced in a study of naive and memory T cell subsets. General observations from the study: Naive repertoires, especially CD8, held a few larger clonotypes, possibly memory cells re-expressing CD45RA.

The antigens of these receptors remain unknown. Two oligonucleotides, mixed equimolar, formed the beta constant-region primer covering TRBC1 and TRBC2. Ligated cDNA was amplified by four rounds of PCR with nested alpha and beta constant-region primers and SP2. TCRdb processed the UMI-ligation and nested PCR reads anew with MiXCR; each CDR3 protein has one entry. The table shows 120,000 to 150,000 distinct CDR3 sequences, with roughly 23% occurring only once. The sample consisted of naive CD4+ T cells from blood. The receptors were gathered from a human donor in good health.

The gene calls are TRBV20-1 and TRBJ2-1; maybe TRBD2 (6 bases). CDR1 and CDR2 from the germline V gene are DFQATT and SNEGSKA (reference sequence). V was pared by 2 bases and J by 4 bases, with 27 bases between. The CDR3 spans 19 residues. The CDR3 DNA is TGCAGTGCTAGACGCCATAACCGGGACTCGAGGCGGGTTTACAATGAGCAGTTCTTC. Encoded protein: CSARRHNRDSRRVYNEQFF.

This clonotype was observed a handful of times. This chain connects TRBV2 to TRBJ1-6; D is perhaps TRBD1 (6 bases). The germline gives CDR1 SNHLY, CDR2 FYNNEI. The V end was cut by 7 bases, the J end by 8 bases, with 12 bases between. The CDR3 contains 13 residues. The chain's CDR3 is CASIETGDSPLHF. CDR3 DNA: TGTGCCAGCATCGAGACAGGAGATTCACCCCTCCACTTT.

The V gene is TRBV7-6, the J gene TRBJ2-3; possible D gene TRBD2, 5 bases. V lost 3 bases, J lost 0 bases, and 10 bases lay in between. The CDR3 is 15 residues long. Looked up from germline, CDR1 is SGHVS and CDR2 is FNYEAQ. CDR3 coding DNA: TGTGCCAGCAGCTTGAGGGAGATTAGCACAGATACGCAGTATTTT. It translates to CASSLREISTDTQYF.

Ten or more counts support this clonotype. This chain joins TRBV11-1 and TRBJ2-7; 7 positions agree with TRBD1. Trimming cost V 8 bases and J 0 bases; bases outside gene matches: 4. The CDR3 has 13 amino acids. CDR1 and CDR2 (germline): SGHAT, FQDESV (reference sequence). For the CDR3, the DNA is TGTGCCAGCTGCGACAGGGTCTCCTACGAGCAGTACTTC. Amino acid sequence: CASCDRVSYEQYF. The full variable domain, completed using reference TRBV11-1 and TRBJ2-7, is EAEVAQSPRYKITEKSQAVAFWCDPISGHATLYWYRQILGQGPELLVQFQDESVVDDSQLPKDRFSAERLKGVDSTLKIQPAELGDSAMYLCASCDRVSYEQYFGPGTRLTVT.

This clonotype was counted a few times. The chain recombines TRBV25-1 with TRBJ2-3; D remains unclear. V shed 4 bases and J shed 4 bases, with 6 bases lying between them. This CDR3 contains 12 residues. Germline V gene data show CDR1 as MGHDK and CDR2 as SYGVNS. This chain's CDR3 is CASSGVADTQYF. The CDR3 DNA follows: TGTGCCAGCAGTGGCGTTGCAGATACGCAGTATTTT.

The J gene is TRBJ1-5, the V gene TRBV24-1, with 8 bases matching TRBD1. Germline trimming cut 0 bases from V and 1 base from J; bases unmatched to any gene: 7. Per germline, CDR1 KGHDR and CDR2 SFDVKD. The CDR3 is 18 residues long. CDR3 nucleotide sequence: TGTGCCACCAGTGATTTGTCCCTTGGACAGGGAAGCAATCAGCCCCAGCATTTT. It codes for CATSDLSLGQGSNQPQHF.

The chain recombines TRBV6-2 or TRBV6-3 with TRBJ2-7; 11 bases align to TRBD2. V was pared by 6 bases and J by 4 bases, with 5 bases of the junction left unmatched. Germline CDR1 and CDR2: MNHEY and SVGEGT. The CDR3 sequence is 14 residues long. DNA of the CDR3: TGTGCCAGCAGAAGACTAGCGGGACTTTACGAGCAGTACTTC. Amino acid sequence: CASRRLAGLYEQYF.

In its sample, this clonotype was seen a few times. CDR3 amino acids: CASSSPRLGSSYNEQFF. The CDR3 bases are TGTGCCAGCAGTTCCCCCCGGCTTGGGAGCTCCTACAATGAGCAGTTCTTC. The V gene is TRBV28, the J gene TRBJ2-1; the D gene is possibly TRBD2 (5 bases). V was trimmed by 4 bases and J by 0 bases, leaving 16 bases between them. Germline CDR1 reads MDHEN; CDR2 reads SYDVKM. This CDR3 spans 17 amino acids.

J is TRBJ2-5 and V is TRBV29-1; D is uncertain. V lost 3 bases and J 5 bases, leaving 7 bases between the germline ends. The germline V gene has CDR1 SQVTM and CDR2 ANQGSEA. The CDR3 totals 11 residues. CDR3 sequence: CSVDRLETQYF. The CDR3, as DNA: TGCAGCGTTGACAGATTGGAGACCCAGTACTTC.

This clonotype was counted many times. This sequence joins TRBV18 and TRBJ2-7, with 7 bases that match TRBD2. The V gene's germline CDR1 is KGHSH and CDR2 LQKENI. The CDR3 runs to 15 residues. After removal of 3 bases from V and 1 base from J, the junction contained 6 bases not matched to a gene. CDR3 sequence (DNA): TGTGCCAGCTCACCTATTCCTAGCGGTTCCTACGAGCAGTACTTC. Amino acid sequence: CASSPIPSGSYEQYF.

This clonotype was observed a few times. The chain carries TRBV11-2 and TRBJ2-7; D is unresolved. Germline assignment: CDR1 SGHAT and CDR2 FQNNGV. Trimming pared 5 bases from V and 4 bases from J, leaving 15 bases between. The CDR3 has 14 residues. CDR3 DNA sequence: TGTGCCAGCAGCCGAACCCCGGGTGCATACGAGCAGTACTTC. It yields the protein CASSRTPGAYEQYF.

The chain recombines TRBV6-5 with TRBJ1-6; D is undetermined. The CDR3 length is 14 residues. Looked up from germline, CDR1 is MNHEY and CDR2 is SVGAGI. Between the trimmed V and J ends, which lost 7 bases and 8 bases, there was a span of 15 bases. The CDR3 DNA reads as TGTGCCAGCACATTGGCGGGCCCAGATTCACCCCTCCACTTT. Translated: CASTLAGPDSPLHF.

The genes are TRBV3-1 and TRBJ1-2; no firm D call. This CDR3 is built from 16 residues. Germline V gene sequence: CDR1 LGHDT, CDR2 YNNKEL (reference sequence). Trimming cost V 0 bases and J 2 bases, with 13 bases left between them. CDR3 loop: CASSQEVGVINYGYTF. The CDR3 DNA sequence: TGTGCCAGCAGCCAAGAAGTCGGAGTAATCAACTATGGCTACACCTTC.

As to this clonotype: At one of its ends the junction is not consistent with the germline gene, which may arise from a read error. V usage is TRBV6-6 and J usage is TRBJ2-7; D not certain. The germline CDR1 and CDR2 sequences are MNHNY and SVGAGI (reference sequence). CDR3 size: 15 residues. For the CDR3, the DNA is TGTGCCAGCAGCTACTCGGTACAGTCATCCCGCGAGCAGTACTTC. This gives the protein CASSYSVQSSREQYF.

Only a few counts were recorded for this clonotype. This chain connects TRBV19 to TRBJ2-1; 8 bases map to TRBD2. CDR3 length: 15 residues. CDR1 is LNHDA, CDR2 SQIVND, per germline (reference sequence). The J segment lost 4 bases and the V segment lost 8 bases, leaving 10 bases of the junction unmatched. The CDR3 region is CASALAGSNYNEQFF. The CDR3 DNA reads TGTGCCAGTGCCCTAGCGGGTTCAAATTACAATGAGCAGTTCTTC.

This sequence joins TRBV7-9 and TRBJ2-1; tentative D call: TRBD2 (6 bases). This CDR3 region has 19 residues. V lost 5 bases, J lost 1 base, and 24 bases lay in between. Germline V gene lookup returns CDR1 SEHNR and CDR2 FQNEAQ (reference sequence). In DNA form, the CDR3 reads TGTGCCAGCAGCACCTTATACCCAAAAGCTAGCGCATCCTACAATGAGCAGTTCTTC. Amino acid sequence: CASSTLYPKASASYNEQFF.

This chain links TRBV12-3 or TRBV12-4 with TRBJ1-4; TRBD1 agrees at 7 bases. The CDR3 runs to 14 residues. After removal of 6 bases from V and 5 bases from J, the junction contained 6 bases not matched to a gene. This chain's CDR3 is CASRKGQLNEKLFF. In DNA form, the CDR3 reads TGTGCCAGCAGAAAGGGACAGCTCAATGAAAAACTGTTTTTT.

Points on this clonotype: A clone one base away is much larger, so this may be a read error. The V call is TRBV13, the J call TRBJ2-4; 14 bases align to TRBD2. The CDR3 runs 20 residues. Unmatched junction bases numbered 15, after V lost 7 bases and J lost 1 base. Germline loops: CDR1 PRHDT, CDR2 FYEKMQ (reference sequence). The CDR3 region is CASNHRLAGGPSTAKNIQYF. The CDR3 DNA is TGTGCCAGCAACCACAGACTAGCGGGAGGGCCGTCAACGGCCAAAAACATTCAGTACTTC.

This chain links TRBV5-1 with TRBJ1-1; tentatively, D is TRBD1 (5 bases). This CDR3 is built from 15 residues. Trimming pared 3 bases from V and 5 bases from J, leaving 17 bases between. Germline lookup yields CDR1 SGHRS and CDR2 YFSETQ. CDR3 sequence reads: CASSWAIGGGTEAFF. The CDR3 DNA reads as TGCGCCAGCAGCTGGGCGATTGGTGGGGGGACTGAAGCTTTCTTT.

The chain has TRBV5-4 and TRBJ2-6; no clear D. The CDR3 is made up of 15 amino acids. With 0 bases removed from V and 2 bases from J, the gap between germline ends came to 6 bases. Germline CDR1 is SGHNT and CDR2 is YYREEE (reference sequence). The CDR3 loop reads CASSLALAGANVLTF. DNA for the CDR3: TGTGCCAGCAGCTTGGCACTCGCTGGGGCCAACGTCCTGACTTTC.

There are a few counts of this clonotype. The chain is built from TRBV28 and TRBJ2-7; D gene unclear. The CDR3 is made up of 15 amino acids. Germline V gene data show CDR1 as MDHEN and CDR2 as SYDVKM. Trimming pared 6 bases from V and 0 bases from J, leaving 15 bases between. Here the CDR3 DNA reads TGTGCCAGCAGGGGGATTGCCCAGAGCTCCTACGAGCAGTACTTC. It translates to CASRGIAQSSYEQYF.

The V gene is TRBV29-1, the J gene TRBJ2-7; possible D gene TRBD1, 6 bases. The CDR3 has 12 residues. The V end was cut by 7 bases, the J end by 3 bases, with 13 bases between. CDR1 and CDR2 (germline): SQVTM, ANQGSEA. CDR3 sequence: CSAETRGYEQYF. The CDR3 DNA follows: TGCAGCGCAGAGACCAGGGGCTACGAGCAGTACTTC.

The chain recombines TRBV15 with TRBJ2-3; 9 bases line up with TRBD2. Germline-derived CDR1 and CDR2 are LNHNV and YYDKDF (reference sequence). The CDR3 has 17 amino acids. The junction had 7 bases not matched to a gene; V was cut back by 1 base and J by 2 bases. CDR3 loop: CATSRAGLAGSTDTQYF. The CDR3 DNA follows: TGTGCCACCAGCAGAGCGGGACTAGCCGGTTCCACAGATACGCAGTATTTT.

The J gene is TRBJ1-2, the V gene TRBV2, with D unresolved. CDR3 length: 14 amino acids. Germline V gene sequence: CDR1 SNHLY, CDR2 FYNNEI. The germline V and J ends were trimmed by 6 bases and 4 bases, with 15 bases remaining between them. CDR3 sequence (DNA): TGTGCCAGCAGGGAATTGGTGAGCGGCTATGGCTACACCTTC. It is translated as CASRELVSGYGYTF.

J is TRBJ2-3 and V is TRBV5-5; 9 bases agree with TRBD2. Germline V CDR1 and CDR2: SGHKS, YYEKEE (reference sequence). CDR3 size: 17 residues. The V segment lost 1 base and the J segment 6 bases; nucleotides outside the gene matches: 12. The CDR3 bases are TGTGCCAGCAGCTTGCCGTCGCGGGCGGGAGGGCCTGATACGCAGTATTTT. This sequence encodes CASSLPSRAGGPDTQYF.

The gene calls are TRBV4-3 and TRBJ2-1, with 13 bases matching TRBD2. CDR1 LGHNA and CDR2 YSLEER come from the germline V gene. With 1 base clipped from V and 0 bases from J, the junction kept 6 bases outside the gene matches. The CDR3 is 19 residues long. The CDR3 bases are TGCGCCAGCAGCCAAGTGGGACTAGCGGGAATAAGCTCCTACAATGAGCAGTTCTTC. Encoded protein: CASSQVGLAGISSYNEQFF.

This chain uses TRBV6-9 with TRBJ1-5; D call uncertain. The CDR3 has 15 amino acids. V lost 7 bases to trimming and J lost 0 bases, with 13 bases between them. Germline CDR1 is MNHGY and CDR2 is SVAAGI. In DNA form, the CDR3 reads TGTGCCAGCATTGAGGGCCCTTTTAGCAATCAGCCCCAGCATTTT. Its protein product is CASIEGPFSNQPQHF.